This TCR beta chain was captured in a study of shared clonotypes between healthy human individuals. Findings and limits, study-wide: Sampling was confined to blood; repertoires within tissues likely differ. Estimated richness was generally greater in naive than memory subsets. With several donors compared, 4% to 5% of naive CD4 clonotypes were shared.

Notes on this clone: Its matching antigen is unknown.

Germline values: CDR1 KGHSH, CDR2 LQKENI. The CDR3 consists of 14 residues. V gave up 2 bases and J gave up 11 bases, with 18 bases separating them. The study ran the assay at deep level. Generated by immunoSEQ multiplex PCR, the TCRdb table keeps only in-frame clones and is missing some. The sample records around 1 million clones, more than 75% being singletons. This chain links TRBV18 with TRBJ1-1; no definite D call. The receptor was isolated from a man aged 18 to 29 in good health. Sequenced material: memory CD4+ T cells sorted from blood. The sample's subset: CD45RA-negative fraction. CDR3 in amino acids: CASSPNGGSADAFF. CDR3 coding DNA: TGTGCCAGCTCACCAAATGGTGGTTCGGCGGACGCTTTCTTT.